The 7 T cell receptor beta chains given below trace back to one sample, sequenced in a study of T-cell memory formation after mild COVID-19. TCRdb ran MiXCR on the 5' RACE reads and lists one entry per CDR3 protein. The sample includes 200,000 or so distinct CDR3 sequences, around 17% seen only once; the top ten take roughly 2.4%. The sequenced sample was PBMCs or a T cell subset sorted from them (not recorded which). The receptor set was obtained from an adult woman who had mild COVID-19 (a few samples of this study predate the infection). Cell type and time point are not known.

This clonotype was found a few times. The rearrangement links TRBV29-1 to TRBJ1-1; D is ambiguous. Germline loops: CDR1 SQVTM, CDR2 ANQGSEA. The V and J ends lost 4 bases and 0 bases respectively, with 9 bases between them. This CDR3 contains 13 residues. This CDR3 is CSVAKPLNTEAFF. CDR3 nucleotides: TGCAGCGTTGCTAAGCCCTTGAACACTGAAGCTTTCTTT.

The V and J genes are TRBV6-1 and TRBJ2-3; D is ambiguous. This CDR3 contains 13 residues. V shed 8 bases and J shed 0 bases, with 9 bases lying between them. Looked up from germline, CDR1 is MNHNS and CDR2 is SASEGT. CDR3 in amino acids: CASVFSSTDTQYF. The CDR3 nucleotides read TGTGCCAGCGTCTTCAGTAGCACAGATACGCAGTATTTT.

This clonotype has just a few counts. The chain combines TRBV11-2 with TRBJ2-5; D unclear. The CDR3 loop spans 13 amino acids. Trimming removed 0 bases from V and 3 bases from J, with 5 bases in between. CDR1 is SGHAT, CDR2 FQNNGV, per germline. For the CDR3, the DNA is TGTGCCAGCAGCTTAGATTGGGAAGAGACCCAGTACTTC. This translates into CASSLDWEETQYF.

This chain uses TRBV20-1 with TRBJ1-3; D gene ambiguous. CDR3 length equals 15 residues. Germline CDR1 reads DFQATT; CDR2 reads SNEGSKA (reference sequence). The V and J ends lost 4 bases and 0 bases respectively, with 13 bases between them. The CDR3 loop reads CSAIGRSISGNTIYF. In DNA form, the CDR3 reads TGCAGTGCTATAGGCAGGAGCATCTCTGGAAACACCATATATTTT.

This clonotype occurred a few times. The chain couples TRBV24-1 to TRBJ2-2; 8 bases fit TRBD1. The CDR3 is 17 amino acids. The trim removed 6 bases at V and 1 base at J, leaving 9 bases unmatched. The germline V gene encodes CDR1 KGHDR and CDR2 SFDVKD. The CDR3 protein is CATSSGQGSGNTGELFF. As DNA, the CDR3 is TGTGCCACCAGTTCAGGACAGGGATCGGGGAACACCGGGGAGCTGTTTTTT.

The sample holds many counts of this clonotype. This rearrangement joins TRBV6-5 to TRBJ2-7; D possibly corresponds to TRBD2 (6 bases). The V end lost 6 bases, the J end lost 7 bases, and 13 bases lay between the germline ends. Germline V gene data show CDR1 as MNHEY and CDR2 as SVGAGI. The CDR3 extends over 12 amino acids. In nucleotides, the CDR3 is TGTGCCAGCAGCCACGGGCTAGCGGAGCAGTACTTC. Translating gives CASSHGLAEQYF.

In this sample, this clonotype turned up a few times. The chain links TRBV7-9 to TRBJ2-3, with 8 bases identical to TRBD1. V gave up 5 bases and J gave up 5 bases; unmatched junction bases: 9. The CDR3 sequence is 15 residues long. The germline V gene has CDR1 SEHNR and CDR2 FQNEAQ (reference sequence). The CDR3 DNA reads as TGTGCCAGCAGCATCGGAACAGGGGGAAGAGATACGCAGTATTTT. As protein: CASSIGTGGRDTQYF.